These T cell receptor beta chains were read from a single sample in a study of cytomegalovirus exposure and HLA in healthy donors. Clones were sequenced by immunoSEQ multiplex PCR, and TCRdb holds only the in-frame ones, with some missing. The table includes fewer than 200,000 clones, roughly 79% detected once. The sample comprised PBMCs. These receptors were obtained from a woman aged 45-65 years in good health and CMV-seronegative. CDR3s include the opening cysteine and the closing phenylalanine or tryptophan. D genes are given only for firm matches. Not all rows give a size; the values are once, few, many and, for expanded clones, a class.

d_gene,j_gene,abundance,v_gene,CDR3aa,CDR3nt
TRBD2,TRBJ2-1,-,TRBV6-4,CASSDSAGGGNEQFF,TGTGCCAGCAGTGATTCGGCGGGGGGTGGCAATGAGCAGTTCTTC
TRBD2,TRBJ2-2,-,TRBV7-3,CASSDRLASGGELFF,TGTGCCAGCAGCGATCGACTAGCTTCGGGCGGGGAGCTGTTTTTT
TRBD1,TRBJ2-7,few,TRBV15,CATSSRQGYYEQYF,TGTGCCACCAGCAGCCGACAGGGTTACTACGAGCAGTACTTC
TRBD1,TRBJ1-2,-,TRBV7-2,CASSLITPNRGHYGYTF,TGTGCCAGCAGCTTAATCACCCCAAACAGGGGTCATTATGGCTACACCTTC
-,TRBJ2-7,-,TRBV25-1,CASSELDTPYEQYF,TGTGCCAGCAGTGAGTTAGATACCCCCTACGAGCAGTACTTC
TRBD1,TRBJ1-5,-,TRBV5-1,CASSFQGGHNQPQHF,TGCGCCAGCAGCTTCCAGGGGGGCCACAATCAGCCCCAGCATTTT
TRBD2,TRBJ2-1,-,TRBV19,CASKAGTRINEQFF,TGTGCCAGTAAAGCGGGGACCCGTATCAATGAGCAGTTCTTC
TRBD1,TRBJ2-7,-,TRBV7-2,CASSFGRGQGAREQYF,TGTGCCAGCAGCTTTGGAAGGGGACAGGGGGCGCGGGAGCAGTACTTC
TRBD1,TRBJ2-7,-,TRBV5-8,CASSSDPGQSYEQYF,TGTGCCAGCAGCTCCGACCCGGGACAGTCCTACGAGCAGTACTTC
-,TRBJ1-4,few,TRBV6-5,CASSYFGPGDEKLFF,TGTGCCAGCAGTTACTTCGGACCGGGGGATGAAAAACTGTTTTTT
-,TRBJ1-3,-,TRBV30,CAWSVSGRSGNTIYF,TGTGCCTGGAGTGTTTCCGGTCGCTCTGGAAACACCATATATTTT
TRBD1,TRBJ1-1,-,TRBV11-3,CASSPNRGTEAFF,TGTGCCAGCAGCCCTAACAGGGGGACTGAAGCTTTCTTT
-,TRBJ1-5,-,TRBV15,CATSRGIKELNSNQPQHF,TGTGCCACCAGCAGAGGGATCAAGGAGCTGAATAGCAATCAGCCCCAGCATTTT
TRBD1,TRBJ2-7,-,TRBV19,CASSITGTGGYEQYF,TGTGCCAGTAGTATAACCGGGACAGGGGGCTACGAGCAGTACTTC
-,TRBJ1-1,-,TRBV5-1,CASSLAGLGTEAFF,TGCGCCAGCAGCTTGGCAGGGCTGGGCACTGAAGCTTTCTTT
-,TRBJ2-1,-,TRBV10-1,CASSEMGTFTNEQFF,TGCGCCAGCAGTGAGATGGGGACTTTTACTAATGAGCAGTTCTTC
TRBD2,TRBJ2-5,-,TRBV5-1,CASSPMTSGRETQYF,TGCGCCAGCAGCCCCATGACTAGCGGTCGAGAGACCCAGTACTTC
TRBD1,TRBJ2-3,-,TRBV6-4,CASQGAGDTQYF,TGTGCCAGCCAGGGGGCGGGAGATACGCAGTATTTT
-,TRBJ2-1,-,TRBV4-3,CASTQGPSAPAREQFF,TGCGCCAGCACCCAAGGCCCTAGCGCGCCGGCCAGGGAGCAGTTCTTC
TRBD1,TRBJ2-3,once,TRBV7-8,CASSSGTGDDTQYF,TGTGCCAGCAGCTCCGGGACAGGGGACGATACGCAGTATTTT
-,TRBJ1-5,-,TRBV28,CASSLGGLQPQHF,TGTGCCAGCAGTTTAGGGGGGTTACAGCCCCAGCATTTT
TRBD1,TRBJ1-6,-,TRBV7-9,CASSSRDRGSGSPLHF,TGTGCCAGCAGCTCCCGGGACAGGGGCTCGGGGTCACCCCTCCACTTT
TRBD2,TRBJ2-1,-,TRBV7-6,CASSSLAGVDYNEQFF,TGTGCCAGCAGCTCCTTAGCGGGAGTTGATTACAATGAGCAGTTCTTC
-,TRBJ2-5,-,TRBV9,CASSLGQLQETQYF,TGTGCCAGCAGCCTTGGACAATTACAAGAGACCCAGTACTTC
-,TRBJ1-2,-,TRBV6-1,CASSEWGGENYGYTF,TGTGCCAGCAGTGAATGGGGCGGAGAGAACTATGGCTACACCTTC
-,TRBJ1-2,-,TRBV15,CATSREQLNYGYTF,TGTGCCACCAGCAGAGAACAGCTAAACTATGGCTACACCTTC
-,TRBJ1-1,-,TRBV15,CATSSLDRDPEAFF,TGTGCCACCAGCAGTCTAGACAGAGACCCTGAAGCTTTCTTT
-,TRBJ2-5,-,TRBV11-2,CASSPNRVGETQYF,TGTGCCAGCAGTCCAAACAGGGTCGGGGAGACCCAGTACTTC
TRBD1,TRBJ2-7,-,TRBV7-9,CASGGAGTGSYEQYF,TGTGCCAGCGGGGGCGCCGGGACAGGGTCCTACGAGCAGTACTTC
-,TRBJ2-3,-,TRBV28,CASSLVGADTQYF,TGTGCCAGCAGTTTAGTGGGAGCGGATACGCAGTATTTT
-,TRBJ1-2,-,TRBV9,CASTKKVTGNYGYTF,TGTGCCAGCACCAAAAAGGTCACAGGGAACTATGGCTACACCTTC
-,TRBJ2-7,many,TRBV6-5,CASGLSPYEQYF,TGTGCCAGTGGACTCTCGCCCTACGAGCAGTACTTC
TRBD1,TRBJ1-6,-,TRBV4-3,CASSQDSPNRGWSGSYNSPLHF,TGCGCCAGCAGCCAAGATTCCCCTAACAGGGGTTGGAGCGGGTCCTATAATTCACCCCTCCACTTT
TRBD2,TRBJ2-7,-,TRBV4-3,CASSQDAGDHEQYF,TGCGCCAGCAGCCAAGATGCGGGGGACCACGAGCAGTACTTC
TRBD1,TRBJ2-5,-,TRBV4-3,CASSQESGTGGFEQYF,TGCGCCAGCAGCCAAGAGTCTGGGACAGGGGGCTTTGAGCAGTACTTC
TRBD1,TRBJ1-2,-,TRBV6-5,CASSFGGQGANYGYTF,TGTGCCAGCAGTTTTGGCGGACAGGGGGCCAACTATGGCTACACCTTC
-,TRBJ1-2,-,TRBV14,CASSQEVDAGVYGYTF,TGTGCCAGCAGCCAAGAAGTTGATGCAGGGGTTTATGGCTACACCTTC
TRBD2,TRBJ2-3,-,TRBV6-7,CASSYSRVSGGAGTDTQYF,TGTGCCAGCAGTTACTCCCGGGTCAGCGGGGGGGCCGGGACAGATACGCAGTATTTT
TRBD1,TRBJ1-5,-,TRBV5-1,CASSPGTGVQPQHF,TGCGCCAGCAGCCCGGGGACAGGGGTTCAGCCCCAGCATTTT
-,TRBJ1-2,-,TRBV5-4,CASSLGQVPLLGYTF,TGTGCCAGCAGCTTGGGACAGGTTCCTCTTCTTGGCTACACCTTC
TRBD1,TRBJ1-2,-,TRBV29-1,CSVDIQGINYGYTF,TGCAGCGTTGATATACAGGGGATCAACTATGGCTACACCTTC
-,TRBJ2-7,-,TRBV7-9,CSSSSLIVYEQYF,TGTTCCAGCAGCTCCTTGATAGTCTACGAGCAGTACTTC
TRBD1,TRBJ1-1,few,TRBV6-5,CASSGQVGAFF,TGTGCCAGCAGTGGACAGGTCGGGGCTTTCTTT
-,TRBJ2-1,-,TRBV9,CASSRGFSGNNEQFF,TGTGCCAGCAGCCGCGGGTTCTCCGGGAACAATGAGCAGTTCTTC
-,TRBJ2-7,-,TRBV10-1,CASSVGGDSYEQYF,TGCGCCAGCAGCGTTGGCGGGGATTCCTACGAGCAGTACTTC
-,TRBJ1-1,once,TRBV28,CASSERGLADTEAFF,TGTGCCAGCAGTGAACGGGGACTGGCGGACACTGAAGCTTTCTTT